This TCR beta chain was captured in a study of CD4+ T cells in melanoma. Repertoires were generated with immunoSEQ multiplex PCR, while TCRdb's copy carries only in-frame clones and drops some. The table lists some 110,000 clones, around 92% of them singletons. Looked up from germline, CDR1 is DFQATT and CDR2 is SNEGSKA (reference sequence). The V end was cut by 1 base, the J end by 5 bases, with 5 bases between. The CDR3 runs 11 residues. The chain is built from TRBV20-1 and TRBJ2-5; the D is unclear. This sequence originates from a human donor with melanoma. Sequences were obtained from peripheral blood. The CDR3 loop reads CSARVVETQYF. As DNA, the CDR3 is TGCAGTGCTAGAGTGGTGGAGACCCAGTACTTC.